The T cell receptor beta chain under discussion was sequenced for a study of spatial heterogeneity in lung cancer. Study-wide results and caveats: Counts of expanded alpha and beta TCRs within tumors tracked the tumor nonsynonymous mutation count.

The CDR3 runs 14 residues. The V gene's germline CDR1 is LGHDT and CDR2 YNNKEL (reference sequence). V shed 4 bases, J shed 3 bases, and the junction held 5 bases outside the gene matches. One entry per CDR3 protein, called by TCRdb with MiXCR from the 5' RACE reads. The sample contains some 5,000 distinct CDR3 sequences, about an eighth of which appear only once. Specified time point: sample taken at primary tumor resection. Whole RNA was taken from tumor, nontumor lung or frozen PBMC; it was then sequenced unsorted. This clonotype was counted at least ten times. Its antigen is still unknown. This receptor was taken from a female donor with early-stage non-small cell lung cancer. The rearrangement links TRBV3-1 to TRBJ2-5, with 7 bases that match TRBD1. Source: lung tumor tissue, taken at surgery. The CDR3 protein is CASSPWDREETQYF. CDR3 nucleotide sequence: TGTGCCAGCAGCCCATGGGACAGAGAAGAGACCCAGTACTTC.